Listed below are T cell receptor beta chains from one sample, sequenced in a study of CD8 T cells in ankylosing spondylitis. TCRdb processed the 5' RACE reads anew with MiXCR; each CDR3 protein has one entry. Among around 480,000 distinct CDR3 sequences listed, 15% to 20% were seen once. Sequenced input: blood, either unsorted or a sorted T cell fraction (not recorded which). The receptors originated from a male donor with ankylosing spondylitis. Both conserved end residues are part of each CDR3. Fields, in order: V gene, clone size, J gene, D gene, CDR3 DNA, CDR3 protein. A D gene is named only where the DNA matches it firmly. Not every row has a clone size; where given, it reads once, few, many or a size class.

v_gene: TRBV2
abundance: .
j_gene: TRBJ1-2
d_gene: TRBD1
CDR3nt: TGTGCCAGCAGTACTGACAGGGAGTTTGGCTACACCTTC
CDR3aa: CASSTDREFGYTF

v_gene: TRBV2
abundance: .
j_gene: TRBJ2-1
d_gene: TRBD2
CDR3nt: TGTGCCAGCACGCGCCGGACTAGCGGCTATAGCTCCTACAATGAGCAGTTCTTC
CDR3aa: CASTRRTSGYSSYNEQFF

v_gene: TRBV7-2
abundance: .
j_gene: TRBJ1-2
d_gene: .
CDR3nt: TGTGCCAGCAGCTCGCCGCTACGCTATGGCTACACCTTC
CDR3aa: CASSSPLRYGYTF

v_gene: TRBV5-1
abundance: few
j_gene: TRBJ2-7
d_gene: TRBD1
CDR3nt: TGCGCCAGCAGCTTACAGACAGGGTCGGGATACGAGCAGTACTTC
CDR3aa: CASSLQTGSGYEQYF

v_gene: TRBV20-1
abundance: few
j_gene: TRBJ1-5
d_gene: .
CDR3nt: TGCAGTGCTAGAGGTGGGAGTCAGCCCCAGCATTTT
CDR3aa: CSARGGSQPQHF

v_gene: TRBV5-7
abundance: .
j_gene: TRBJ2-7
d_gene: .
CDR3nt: TGTGCCAGCAGCGGCCGGCGTCTAGCGTACGGTTACGAGCAGTACTTC
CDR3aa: CASSGRRLAYGYEQYF

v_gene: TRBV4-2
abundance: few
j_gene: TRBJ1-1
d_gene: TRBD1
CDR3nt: TGTGCCAGCAGCCAAGCGTCAGGGGGCTGGAACACTGAAGCTTTCTTT
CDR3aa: CASSQASGGWNTEAFF

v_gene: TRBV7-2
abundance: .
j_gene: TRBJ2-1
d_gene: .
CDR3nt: TGTGCCAGCAGCCTGGGTTCGACCTCCTACAATGAGCAGTTCTTC
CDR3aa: CASSLGSTSYNEQFF

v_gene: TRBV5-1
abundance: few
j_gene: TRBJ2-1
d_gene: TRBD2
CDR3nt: TGCGCCAGCAGCTATAGCCTCGGGAGGGCCTACAATGAGCAGTTCTTC
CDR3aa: CASSYSLGRAYNEQFF

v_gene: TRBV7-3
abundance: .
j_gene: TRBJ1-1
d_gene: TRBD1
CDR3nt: TGTGCCAGCAGCCCCTACAGGGGAGCTGAAGCTTTCTTT
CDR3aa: CASSPYRGAEAFF

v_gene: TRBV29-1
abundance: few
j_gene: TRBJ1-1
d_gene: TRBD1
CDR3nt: TGCAGCGTTGAACCTGGACAGGGGACCGGCGCTTTCTTT
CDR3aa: CSVEPGQGTGAFF

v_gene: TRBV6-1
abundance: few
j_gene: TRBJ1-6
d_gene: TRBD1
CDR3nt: TGTGCCAGCAGTGTGGGGGACAGCCAAAGCGTGAATTCACCCCTCCACTTT
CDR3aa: CASSVGDSQSVNSPLHF

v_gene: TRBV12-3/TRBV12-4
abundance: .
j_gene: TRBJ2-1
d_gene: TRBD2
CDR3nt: TGTGCCAGCAGTTATCCAGTAGCGGGGGAGCAGTTCTTC
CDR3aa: CASSYPVAGEQFF

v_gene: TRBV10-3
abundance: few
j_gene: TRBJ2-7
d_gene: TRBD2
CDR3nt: TGTGCCATCGGGGCGGGGGGGAGCTCCTACGAGCAGTACTTC
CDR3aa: CAIGAGGSSYEQYF

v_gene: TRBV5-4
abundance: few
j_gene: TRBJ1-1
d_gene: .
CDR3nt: TGTGCCAGCAGCTCCGATACAGGGCCGAACACTGAAGCTTTCTTT
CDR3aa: CASSSDTGPNTEAFF

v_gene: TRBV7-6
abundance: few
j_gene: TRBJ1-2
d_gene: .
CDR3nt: TGTGCCAGCAGCTTAGACTCCGAGGGGTTAGTCTATGGCTACACCTTC
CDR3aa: CASSLDSEGLVYGYTF

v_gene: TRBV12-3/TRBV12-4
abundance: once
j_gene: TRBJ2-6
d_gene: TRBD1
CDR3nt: TGTGCCAGCAGTCGGACAGGGAGGCCTAACTCTGGGGCCAACGTCCTGACTTTC
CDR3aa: CASSRTGRPNSGANVLTF

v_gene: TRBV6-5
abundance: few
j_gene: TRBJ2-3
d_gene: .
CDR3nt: TGTGCCAGCAGTTACGGTTGGGCAGCACGGGCAGATACGCAGTATTTT
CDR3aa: CASSYGWAARADTQYF

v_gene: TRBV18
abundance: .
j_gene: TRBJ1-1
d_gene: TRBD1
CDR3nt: TGTGCCAGCTCACCCACCGGACAGGGGAACACTGAAGCTTTCTTT
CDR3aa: CASSPTGQGNTEAFF

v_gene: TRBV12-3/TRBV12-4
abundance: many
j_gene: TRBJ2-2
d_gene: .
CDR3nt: TGTGCCAGCAGTTTAGATGTCGGGGAGCTGTTTTTT
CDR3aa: CASSLDVGELFF

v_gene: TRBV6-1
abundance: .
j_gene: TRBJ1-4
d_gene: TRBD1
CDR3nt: TGTGCCAGCAGACCGACAGGGTTCGGGGCCAAACTGTTTTTT
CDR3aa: CASRPTGFGAKLFF

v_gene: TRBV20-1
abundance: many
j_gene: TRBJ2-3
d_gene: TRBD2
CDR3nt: TGCAGTGCTAGCCCCACAGCGGGAGTAACAGATACGCAGTATTTT
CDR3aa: CSASPTAGVTDTQYF

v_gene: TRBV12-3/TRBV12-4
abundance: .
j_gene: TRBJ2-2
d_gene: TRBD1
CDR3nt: TGTGCCAGCACCCGGACAGGGGGCGCCGGCGGGGAGCTGTTTTTT
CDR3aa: CASTRTGGAGGELFF

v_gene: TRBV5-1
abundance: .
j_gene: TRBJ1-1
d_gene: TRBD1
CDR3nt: TGCGCCAGCAGCTGGACAGGGGGCCAAACTGAAGCTTTCTTT
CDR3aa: CASSWTGGQTEAFF

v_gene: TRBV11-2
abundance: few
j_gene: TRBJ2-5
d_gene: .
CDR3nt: TGTGCCAGCAGCGAACCGGGGGAGACCCAGTACTTC
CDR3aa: CASSEPGETQYF

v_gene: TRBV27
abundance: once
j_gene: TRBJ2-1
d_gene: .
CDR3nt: TGTGCCAGCAGTTCCCGACAGGTCGATGAGCAGTTCTTC
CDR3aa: CASSSRQVDEQFF

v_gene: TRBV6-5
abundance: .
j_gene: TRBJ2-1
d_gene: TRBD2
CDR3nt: TGTGCCAGCAGTTACGGCATGGGCGGGGGAGAGAATGAGCAGTTCTTC
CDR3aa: CASSYGMGGGENEQFF

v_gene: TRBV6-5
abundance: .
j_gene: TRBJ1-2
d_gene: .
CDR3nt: TGTGCCAGCACGACGGGGAATTATGGCTACACCTTC
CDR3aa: CASTTGNYGYTF

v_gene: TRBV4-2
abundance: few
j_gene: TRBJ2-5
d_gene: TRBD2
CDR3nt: TGTGCCAGCAGCCAAGACCGCTCGGGGGGAGAGACCCAGTACTTC
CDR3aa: CASSQDRSGGETQYF

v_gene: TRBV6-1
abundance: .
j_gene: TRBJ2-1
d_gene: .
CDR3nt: TGTGCCAGCAGTGAGGGTGGCGGGAAGTATGGTGAGCAGTTCTTC
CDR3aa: CASSEGGGKYGEQFF

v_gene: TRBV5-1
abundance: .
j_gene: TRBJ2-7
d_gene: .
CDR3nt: TGCGCCAGCAGCGTACAGGGTCACGAGCAGTACTTC
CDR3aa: CASSVQGHEQYF

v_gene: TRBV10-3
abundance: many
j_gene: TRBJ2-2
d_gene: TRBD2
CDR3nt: TGTGCCATCAAAGAGGAAGCGGGGGCCAACACCGGGGAGCTGTTTTTT
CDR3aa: CAIKEEAGANTGELFF

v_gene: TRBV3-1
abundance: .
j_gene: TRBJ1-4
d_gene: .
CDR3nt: TGTGCCAGCAGCCAAGATAGAACCATCCTTAATGAAAAACTGTTTTTT
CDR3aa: CASSQDRTILNEKLFF

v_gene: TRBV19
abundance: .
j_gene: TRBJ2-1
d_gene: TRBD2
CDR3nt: TGTGCCAGTAGCGCTAGCGGACGTTACAATGAGCAGTTCTTC
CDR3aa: CASSASGRYNEQFF

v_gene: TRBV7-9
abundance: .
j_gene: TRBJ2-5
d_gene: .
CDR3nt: TGTGCCAGCAGCTCCGCCACAGCTGGAGGAGAGACCCAGTACTTC
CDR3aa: CASSSATAGGETQYF

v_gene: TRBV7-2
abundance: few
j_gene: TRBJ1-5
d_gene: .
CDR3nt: TGTGCCAGCAGCTATCGACAGACTGAAGCTCAGCCCCAGCATTTT
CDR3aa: CASSYRQTEAQPQHF

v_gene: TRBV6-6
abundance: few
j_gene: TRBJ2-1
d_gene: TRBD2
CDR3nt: TGTGCCAGCACGGGGCTAGCGGGCAATGAGCAGTTCTTC
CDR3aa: CASTGLAGNEQFF